A selection of T cell receptor beta chains follows, all from one sample in a study of blood T cell repertoires in COVID-19. Using immunoSEQ multiplex PCR, the repertoire was profiled, and TCRdb retains in-frame clones only, with some absent. The sample lists about 70,000 clones, 70% to 85% occurring once. Source material: peripheral blood. Receptors originate from a woman aged 55 to 70 with acute or convalescent COVID-19. Both conserved end residues are part of each CDR3. The D gene is left open where the match is weak. Clone sizes are given selectively: once, few, many, or a class where the clone is expanded.

j_gene,d_gene,abundance,v_gene,len,CDR3nt,CDR3aa
TRBJ1-4,TRBD1,once,TRBV28,15,TGTGCCAGCATGGCAGGGGGAGCTATTGTTGGAAAACTGTTTTTT,CASMAGGAIVGKLFF
TRBJ2-1,TRBD1,few,TRBV27,15,TGTGCCAGCAGTCCGCGAGGACAGGGGAGGAATGAGCAGTTCTTC,CASSPRGQGRNEQFF
TRBJ2-7,TRBD1,.,TRBV2,14,TGTGCCAGCAGTGGACAGGGGAGCTCCTACGAGCAGTACTTC,CASSGQGSSYEQYF
TRBJ2-4,TRBD2,.,TRBV7-9,19,TGTGCCAGCAGCCCACGTCTATCCGCGGGAGGTTGGGCCAAAAACATTCAGTACTTC,CASSPRLSAGGWAKNIQYF
TRBJ2-7,.,.,TRBV3-1/TRBV3-2,11,TGTGCCAGCAGCCTCAGGGGCGAGCAGTACTTC,CASSLRGEQYF
TRBJ1-2,TRBD1,.,TRBV11-2,18,TGTGCCAGCAGCTTAGTAACCGGGACAGATCCCTCTAACTATGGCTACACCTTC,CASSLVTGTDPSNYGYTF
TRBJ2-7,TRBD1,.,TRBV6-5,14,TGTGCCAGCAGTCCGTCAGGGGGCTCCTACGAGCAGTACTTC,CASSPSGGSYEQYF
TRBJ2-2,.,once,TRBV11-2,15,TGTGCCAGCACCCCAATACAGGTGAACACCGGGGAGCTGTTTTTT,CASTPIQVNTGELFF
TRBJ1-4,TRBD1,.,TRBV18,15,TGTGCCAGCTCACCACCGAGACAGGGGAATGAAAAACTGTTTTTT,CASSPPRQGNEKLFF
TRBJ2-6,TRBD1,.,TRBV3-1/TRBV3-2,17,TGTGCCAGCAGCCTTTCCGGGACAGGGTCCGGGGCCAACGTCCTGACTTTC,CASSLSGTGSGANVLTF
TRBJ2-5,.,few,TRBV9,14,TGTGCCAGCAGCCCGCGAGACAGAAGAGAGACCCAGTACTTC,CASSPRDRRETQYF
TRBJ1-3,.,.,TRBV5-6,17,TGTGCCAGCAGCTTGCGGGGAACGGCGGCCTCTGGAAACACCATATATTTT,CASSLRGTAASGNTIYF
TRBJ2-5,.,few,TRBV18,14,TGTGCCAGCTCACCACAGCGGGCCCAAGAGACCCAGTACTTC,CASSPQRAQETQYF
TRBJ1-6,.,.,TRBV6-1,19,TGTGCCAGCAGTGAATCCCGTCAGTTCGGGGTCTCCTATAATTCACCCCTCCACTTT,CASSESRQFGVSYNSPLHF
TRBJ1-5,TRBD1,.,TRBV28,18,TGTGCCAGCAGTCGATACTTCGCCGCAGGGGGCACCGGTCAGCCCCAGCATTTT,CASSRYFAAGGTGQPQHF
TRBJ2-2,TRBD2,.,TRBV27,17,TGTGCCAGCAGTTTAAAGCTCAGGGCACTAGCGGGAGGGGAGCTGTTTTTT,CASSLKLRALAGGELFF